This T cell receptor beta chain was identified during a study of identical twins. General observations from the study: Sharing of beta out-of-frame sequences by twins showed a weaker excess. The more abundant beta clonotypes in cord blood had fewer insertions, and memory repertoires did not show this.

A universal primer site was created by template switching, with the cDNA bearing unique molecular identifiers. MiXCR, applied by TCRdb to the 5' RACE reads, yields one record per CDR3 protein. The repertoire has around 960,000 distinct CDR3 sequences, approximately 13% of them found once; the top ten carry around 1.5%. This clonotype was seen more than once but under ten times. Its target is unknown. Trimming at V came to 8 bases and at J to 4 bases, leaving 7 bases not matched to a gene. The CDR3 runs 13 residues. Per germline, CDR1 SGHTA and CDR2 FQGNSA. These records were also assigned to another study, of yellow fever vaccine responses in identical twins.

Material: PBMCs. The gene calls are TRBV7-2 and TRBJ1-2; 7 bases agree with TRBD1. The sequence was obtained from a woman between 18 and 30 years old in good health. In DNA form, the CDR3 reads TGTGCCAGCCGAGGGGGCAGCTTCTATGGCTACACCTTC. Amino acids: CASRGGSFYGYTF.